Here is one T cell receptor beta chain with its context. Its specificity is not known. This sample is drawn from a study of identical twins. The V gene's germline CDR1 is LGHNA and CDR2 YNFKEQ. V was trimmed by 1 base and J by 4 bases, leaving 8 bases between them. CDR3 size: 13 residues. Overall study results and limits: Insertions were fewer in abundant cord blood beta clonotypes, whereas memory repertoires showed none of this pattern.

TCRdb passed the 5' RACE reads through MiXCR, listing each CDR3 protein once. The sample lists roughly 540,000 distinct CDR3 sequences, under 25% occurring once. In addition, the sample was reused for a study of T cells expressing NK-cell markers. Turning to that study: Sorted CD3+CD56+NKG2C+, CD3+CD56+NKG2C- and CD3+CD56-NKG2C+ T cells provided the TCR beta repertoires.

The TCR was taken from a woman in her late teens or twenties in good health. The sequencing sample was made of CD4+ T cells sorted from blood. J is TRBJ2-7 and V is TRBV4-2, with D tentatively TRBD1 (5 bases). The CDR3 DNA is TGTGCCAGCAGCCAAGGCAGGGAATACGAGCAGTACTTC. Protein: CASSQGREYEQYF.